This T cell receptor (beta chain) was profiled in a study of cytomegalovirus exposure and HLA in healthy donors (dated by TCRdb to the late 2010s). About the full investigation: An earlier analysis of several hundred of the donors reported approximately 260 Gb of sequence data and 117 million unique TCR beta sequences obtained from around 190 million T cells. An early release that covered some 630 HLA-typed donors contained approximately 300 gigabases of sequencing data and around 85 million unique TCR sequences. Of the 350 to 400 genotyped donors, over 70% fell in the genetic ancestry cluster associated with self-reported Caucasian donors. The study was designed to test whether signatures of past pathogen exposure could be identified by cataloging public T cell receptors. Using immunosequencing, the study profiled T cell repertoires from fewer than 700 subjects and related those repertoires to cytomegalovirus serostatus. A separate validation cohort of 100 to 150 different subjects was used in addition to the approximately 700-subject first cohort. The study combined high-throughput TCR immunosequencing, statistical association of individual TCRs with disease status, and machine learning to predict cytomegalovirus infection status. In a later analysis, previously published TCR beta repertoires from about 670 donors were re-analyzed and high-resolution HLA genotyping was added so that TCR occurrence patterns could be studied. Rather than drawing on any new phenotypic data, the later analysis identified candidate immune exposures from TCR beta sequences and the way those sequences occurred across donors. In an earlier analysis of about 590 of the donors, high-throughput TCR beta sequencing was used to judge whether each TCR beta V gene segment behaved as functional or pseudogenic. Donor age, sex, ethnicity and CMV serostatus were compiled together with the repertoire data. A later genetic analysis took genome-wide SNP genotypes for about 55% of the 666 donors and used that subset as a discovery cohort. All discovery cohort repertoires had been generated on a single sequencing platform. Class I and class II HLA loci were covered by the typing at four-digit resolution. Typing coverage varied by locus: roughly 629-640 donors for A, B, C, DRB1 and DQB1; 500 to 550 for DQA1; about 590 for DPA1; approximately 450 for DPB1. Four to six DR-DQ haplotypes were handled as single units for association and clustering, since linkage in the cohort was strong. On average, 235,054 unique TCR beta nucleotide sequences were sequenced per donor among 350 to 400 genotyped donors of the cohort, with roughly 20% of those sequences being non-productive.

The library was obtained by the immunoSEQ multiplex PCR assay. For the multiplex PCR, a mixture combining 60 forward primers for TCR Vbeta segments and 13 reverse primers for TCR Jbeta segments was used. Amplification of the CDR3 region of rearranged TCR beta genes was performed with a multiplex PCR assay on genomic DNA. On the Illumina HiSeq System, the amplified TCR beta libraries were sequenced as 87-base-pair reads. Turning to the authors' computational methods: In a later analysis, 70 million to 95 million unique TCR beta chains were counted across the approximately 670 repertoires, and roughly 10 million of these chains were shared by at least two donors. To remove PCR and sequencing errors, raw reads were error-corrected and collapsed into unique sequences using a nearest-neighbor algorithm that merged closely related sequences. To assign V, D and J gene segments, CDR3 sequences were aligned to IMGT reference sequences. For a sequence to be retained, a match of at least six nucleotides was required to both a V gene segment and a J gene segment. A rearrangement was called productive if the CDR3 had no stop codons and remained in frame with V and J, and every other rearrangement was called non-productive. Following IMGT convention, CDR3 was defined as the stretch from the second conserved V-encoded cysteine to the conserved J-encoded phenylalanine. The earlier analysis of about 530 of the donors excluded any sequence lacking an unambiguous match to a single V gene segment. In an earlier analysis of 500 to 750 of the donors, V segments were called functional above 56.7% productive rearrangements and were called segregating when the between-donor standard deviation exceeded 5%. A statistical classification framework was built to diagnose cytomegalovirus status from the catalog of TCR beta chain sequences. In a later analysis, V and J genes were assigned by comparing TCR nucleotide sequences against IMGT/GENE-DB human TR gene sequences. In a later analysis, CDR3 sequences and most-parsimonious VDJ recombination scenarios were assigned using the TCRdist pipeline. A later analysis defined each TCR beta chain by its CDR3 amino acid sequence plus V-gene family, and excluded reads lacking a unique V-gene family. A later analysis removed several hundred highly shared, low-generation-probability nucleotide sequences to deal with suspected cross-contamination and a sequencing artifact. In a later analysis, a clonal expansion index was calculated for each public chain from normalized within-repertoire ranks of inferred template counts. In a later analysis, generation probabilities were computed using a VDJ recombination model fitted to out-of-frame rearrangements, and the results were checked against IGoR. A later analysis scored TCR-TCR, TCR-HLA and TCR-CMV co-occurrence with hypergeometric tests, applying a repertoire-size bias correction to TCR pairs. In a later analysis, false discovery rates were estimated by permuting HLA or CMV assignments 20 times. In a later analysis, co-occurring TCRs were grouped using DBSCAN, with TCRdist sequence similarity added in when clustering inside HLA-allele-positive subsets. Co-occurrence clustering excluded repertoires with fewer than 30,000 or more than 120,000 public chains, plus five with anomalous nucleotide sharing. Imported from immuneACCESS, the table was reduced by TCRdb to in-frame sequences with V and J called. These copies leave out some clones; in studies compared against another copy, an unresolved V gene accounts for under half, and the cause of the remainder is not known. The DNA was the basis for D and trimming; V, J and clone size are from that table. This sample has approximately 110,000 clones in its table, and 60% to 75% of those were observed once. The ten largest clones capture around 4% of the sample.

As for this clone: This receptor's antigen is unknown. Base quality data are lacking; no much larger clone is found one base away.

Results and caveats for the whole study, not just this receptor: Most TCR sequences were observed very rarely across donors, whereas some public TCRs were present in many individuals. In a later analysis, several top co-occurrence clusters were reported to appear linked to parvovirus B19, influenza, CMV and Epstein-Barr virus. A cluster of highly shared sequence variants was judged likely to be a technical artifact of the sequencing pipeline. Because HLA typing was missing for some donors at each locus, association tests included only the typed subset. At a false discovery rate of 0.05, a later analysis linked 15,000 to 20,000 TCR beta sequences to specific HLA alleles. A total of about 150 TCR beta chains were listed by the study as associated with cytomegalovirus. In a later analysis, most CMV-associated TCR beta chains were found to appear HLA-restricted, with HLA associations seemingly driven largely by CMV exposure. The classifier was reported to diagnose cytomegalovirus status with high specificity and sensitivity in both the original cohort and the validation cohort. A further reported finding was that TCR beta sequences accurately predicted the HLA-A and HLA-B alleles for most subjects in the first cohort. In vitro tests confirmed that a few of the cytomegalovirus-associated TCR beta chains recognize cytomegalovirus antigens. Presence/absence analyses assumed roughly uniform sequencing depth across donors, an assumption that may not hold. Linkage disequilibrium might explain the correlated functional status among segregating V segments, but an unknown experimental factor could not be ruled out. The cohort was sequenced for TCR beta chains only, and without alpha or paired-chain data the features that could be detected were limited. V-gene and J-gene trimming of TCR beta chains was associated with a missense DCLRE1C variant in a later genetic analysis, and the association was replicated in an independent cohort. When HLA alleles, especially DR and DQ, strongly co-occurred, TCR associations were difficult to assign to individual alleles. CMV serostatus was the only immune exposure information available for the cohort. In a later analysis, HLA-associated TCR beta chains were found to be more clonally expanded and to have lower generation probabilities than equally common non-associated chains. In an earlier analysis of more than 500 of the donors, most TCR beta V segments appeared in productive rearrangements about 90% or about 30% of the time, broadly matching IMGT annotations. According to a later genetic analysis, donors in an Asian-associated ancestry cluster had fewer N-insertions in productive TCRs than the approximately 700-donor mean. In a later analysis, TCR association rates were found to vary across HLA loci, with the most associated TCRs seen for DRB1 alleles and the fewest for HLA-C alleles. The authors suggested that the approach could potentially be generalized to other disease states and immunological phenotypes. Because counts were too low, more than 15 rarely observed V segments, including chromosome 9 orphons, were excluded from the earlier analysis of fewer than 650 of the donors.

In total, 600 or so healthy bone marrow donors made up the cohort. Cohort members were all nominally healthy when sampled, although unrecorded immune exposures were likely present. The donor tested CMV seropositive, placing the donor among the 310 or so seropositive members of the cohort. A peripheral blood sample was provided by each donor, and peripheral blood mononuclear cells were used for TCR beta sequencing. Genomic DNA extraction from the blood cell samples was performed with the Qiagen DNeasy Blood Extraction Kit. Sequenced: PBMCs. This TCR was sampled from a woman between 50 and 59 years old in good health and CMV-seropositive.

The DNA is TGTGCCAGCAGTCTGACAGGGCCCAGCGGTGGCTACACCTTC. Translated, it gives CASSLTGPSGGYTF. The rearrangement combines TRBV28 with TRBJ1-2, with 7 junctional bases fitting TRBD1. Measured from the cysteine to the phenylalanine, the CDR3 is 14 residues long. Here the CDR3 DNA is all that survives: 42 bases in frame from base 1. Unmatched junction bases come to 10, with V trimmed by 5 bases and J by 7 bases. Based on the germline V gene, the CDR1 and CDR2 sequences are MDHEN and SYDVKM.